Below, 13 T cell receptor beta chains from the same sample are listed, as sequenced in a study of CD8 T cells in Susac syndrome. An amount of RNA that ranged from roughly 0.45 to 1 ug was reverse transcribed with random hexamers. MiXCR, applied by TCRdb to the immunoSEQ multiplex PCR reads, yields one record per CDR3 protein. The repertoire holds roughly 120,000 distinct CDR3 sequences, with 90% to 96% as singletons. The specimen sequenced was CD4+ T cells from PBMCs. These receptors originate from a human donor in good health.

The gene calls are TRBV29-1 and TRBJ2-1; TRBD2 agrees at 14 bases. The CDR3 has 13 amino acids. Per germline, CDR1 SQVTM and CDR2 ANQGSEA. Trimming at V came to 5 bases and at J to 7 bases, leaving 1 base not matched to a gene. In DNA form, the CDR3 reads TGCAGCGTTCGGACTAGCGGGGGGAATGAGCAGTTCTTC. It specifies CSVRTSGGNEQFF.

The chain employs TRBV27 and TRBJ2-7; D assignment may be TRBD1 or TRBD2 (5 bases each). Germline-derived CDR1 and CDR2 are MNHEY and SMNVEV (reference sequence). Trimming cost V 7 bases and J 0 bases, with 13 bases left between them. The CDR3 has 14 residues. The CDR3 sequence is CASNQAGSSYEQYF. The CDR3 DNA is TGTGCCAGCAACCAAGCAGGGAGCTCCTACGAGCAGTACTTC.

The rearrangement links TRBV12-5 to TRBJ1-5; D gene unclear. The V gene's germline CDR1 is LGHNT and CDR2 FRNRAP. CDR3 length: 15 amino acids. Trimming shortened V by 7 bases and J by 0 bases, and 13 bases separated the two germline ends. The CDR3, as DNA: TGTGCTAGTGCCCTCCCGGGCTCTAGCAATCAGCCCCAGCATTTT. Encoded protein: CASALPGSSNQPQHF.

The CDR3 DNA follows: TGTGCCAGCAGTGTAGGGGAAGGGAGAACTGAAGCTTTCTTT. Translated, it gives CASSVGEGRTEAFF. The gene calls are TRBV2 and TRBJ1-1; D may be TRBD1 (5 bases). The CDR3 runs to 14 residues. V was cut by 4 bases and J by 5 bases, with 14 bases left in between. Germline V CDR1 and CDR2: SNHLY, FYNNEI.

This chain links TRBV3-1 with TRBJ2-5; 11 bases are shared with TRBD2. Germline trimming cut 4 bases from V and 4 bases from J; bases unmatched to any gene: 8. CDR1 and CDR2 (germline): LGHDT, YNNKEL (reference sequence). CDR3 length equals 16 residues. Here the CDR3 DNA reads TGTGCCAGCAGCCCCTCAACTAGCGGGGGACGAGAGACCCAGTACTTC. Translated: CASSPSTSGGRETQYF.

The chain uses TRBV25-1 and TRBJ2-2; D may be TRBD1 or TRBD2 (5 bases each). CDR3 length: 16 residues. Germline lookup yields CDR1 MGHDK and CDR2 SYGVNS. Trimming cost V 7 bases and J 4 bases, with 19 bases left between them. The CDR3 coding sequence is TGTGCCAGCACCCAAGGGGCTAGCCGGTCCACCGGGGAGCTGTTTTTT. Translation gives CASTQGASRSTGELFF.

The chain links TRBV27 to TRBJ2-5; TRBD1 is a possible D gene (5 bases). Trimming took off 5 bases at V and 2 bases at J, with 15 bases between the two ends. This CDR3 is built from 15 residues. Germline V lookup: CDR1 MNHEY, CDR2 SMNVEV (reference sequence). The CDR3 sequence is CASSPWQGPQETQYF. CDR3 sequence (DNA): TGTGCCAGCAGTCCCTGGCAGGGCCCTCAAGAGACCCAGTACTTC.

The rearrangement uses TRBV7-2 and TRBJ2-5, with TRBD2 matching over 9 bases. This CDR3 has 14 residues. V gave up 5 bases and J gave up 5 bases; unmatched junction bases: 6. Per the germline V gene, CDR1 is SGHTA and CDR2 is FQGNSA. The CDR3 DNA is TGTGCCAGCAGCAAAGCGGGAGGTGGGGAGACCCAGTACTTC. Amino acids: CASSKAGGGETQYF.

The CDR3 is CASSFPLGLAGHNEQFF. CDR3 DNA sequence: TGTGCCAGCAGTTTCCCTCTTGGACTAGCGGGGCACAATGAGCAGTTCTTC. The V call is TRBV12-3 or TRBV12-4, the J call TRBJ2-1; 12 bases are a match to TRBD2. This CDR3 spans 17 amino acids. With V trimmed by 3 bases and J by 5 bases, 8 bases remained unmatched.

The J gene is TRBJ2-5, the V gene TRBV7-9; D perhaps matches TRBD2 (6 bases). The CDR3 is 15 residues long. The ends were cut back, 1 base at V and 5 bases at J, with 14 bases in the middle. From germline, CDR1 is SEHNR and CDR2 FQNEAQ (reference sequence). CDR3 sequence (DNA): TGTGCCAGCAGCTTAGGTCTACTAGCTCGGGAGACCCAGTACTTC. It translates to CASSLGLLARETQYF.

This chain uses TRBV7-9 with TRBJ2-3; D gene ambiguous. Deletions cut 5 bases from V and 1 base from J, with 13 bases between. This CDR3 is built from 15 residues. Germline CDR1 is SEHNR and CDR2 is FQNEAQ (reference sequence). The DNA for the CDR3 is TGTGCCAGCAGCCCAGACGGTAAAGGCACAGATACGCAGTATTTT. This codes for CASSPDGKGTDTQYF.

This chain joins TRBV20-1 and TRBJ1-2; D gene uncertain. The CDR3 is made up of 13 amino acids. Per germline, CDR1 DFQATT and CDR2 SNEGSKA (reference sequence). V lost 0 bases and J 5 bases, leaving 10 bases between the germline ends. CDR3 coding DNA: TGCAGTGCTAGAGATCGACTGTCGTATGGCTACACCTTC. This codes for CSARDRLSYGYTF.

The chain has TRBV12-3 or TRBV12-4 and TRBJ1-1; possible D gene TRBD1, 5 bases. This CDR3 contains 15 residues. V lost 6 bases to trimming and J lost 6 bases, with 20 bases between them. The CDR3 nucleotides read TGTGCCAGCAGACTCTTTGGGGGGGGGTCGGCTGAAGCTTTCTTT. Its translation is CASRLFGGGSAEAFF.